This T cell receptor (beta chain) was observed in a study of T cells in Graves' hyperthyroidism and ophthalmopathy. There were TCR beta CDR3 regions amplified from RNA transcripts. The HTBI set primed first-round TCR CDR3 RT-PCR. TCRdb called the multiplex PCR reads again in MiXCR, with one record for every CDR3 protein. The data contain 350,000 to 450,000 distinct CDR3 sequences, about 15% of them singletons. There are 17 residues in the CDR3. Trimming cost V 6 bases and J 0 bases; bases outside gene matches: 10. Germline V gives CDR1 KGHSH, CDR2 LQKENI. This clonotype was seen at least ten times. Sequencing was performed on blood. This sequence was found in a woman aged 60-70 years with Graves' hyperthyroidism. The chain combines TRBV18 with TRBJ1-5, with 8 bases fitting TRBD1. This chain's CDR3 is CASSWGAGGSSNQPQHF. CDR3 DNA: TGTGCCAGCTCCTGGGGGGCAGGGGGCAGTAGCAATCAGCCCCAGCATTTT.